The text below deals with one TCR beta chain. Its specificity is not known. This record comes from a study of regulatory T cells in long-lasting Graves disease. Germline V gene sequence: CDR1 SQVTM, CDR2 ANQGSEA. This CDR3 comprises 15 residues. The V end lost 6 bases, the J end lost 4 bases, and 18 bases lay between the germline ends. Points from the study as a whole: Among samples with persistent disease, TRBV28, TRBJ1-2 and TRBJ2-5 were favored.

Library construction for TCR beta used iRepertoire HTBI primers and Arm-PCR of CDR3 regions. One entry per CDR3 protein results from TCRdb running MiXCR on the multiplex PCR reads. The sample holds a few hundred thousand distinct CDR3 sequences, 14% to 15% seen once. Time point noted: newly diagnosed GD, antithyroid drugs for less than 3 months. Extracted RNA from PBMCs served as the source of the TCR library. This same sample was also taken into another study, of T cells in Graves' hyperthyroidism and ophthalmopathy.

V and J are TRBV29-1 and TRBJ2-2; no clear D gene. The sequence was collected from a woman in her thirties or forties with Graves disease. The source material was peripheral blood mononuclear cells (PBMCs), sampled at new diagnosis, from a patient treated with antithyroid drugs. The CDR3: CSVARGSVATGELFF. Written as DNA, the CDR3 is TGCAGCGTCGCACGTGGTTCGGTGGCCACCGGGGAGCTGTTTTTT.